Shown below are 21 T cell receptor beta chains from a single sample sequenced in a study of cytomegalovirus exposure and HLA in healthy donors. 13 Jbeta primers and 60 Vbeta primers were used for the PCR. Libraries were prepared by immunoSEQ multiplex PCR; TCRdb keeps only in-frame clonotypes and omits some of them. The sample has some 130,000 clones, 60% to 85% seen once. The specimen was PBMCs. All receptors come from a human donor in good health.

This chain joins TRBV19 and TRBJ1-2, with D perhaps TRBD1 (6 bases). The CDR3 totals 13 residues. From germline, CDR1 is LNHDA and CDR2 SQIVND (reference sequence). Deletions cut 11 bases from V and 8 bases from J, with 21 bases between. CDR3 sequence reads: CACSPGVRGGYTF. The CDR3 DNA reads as TGTGCCTGTTCCCCAGGGGTACGGGGAGGCTACACCTTC.

The genes are TRBV11-2 and TRBJ2-1; D gene unclear. The CDR3 is 14 residues long. Germline V gives CDR1 SGHAT, CDR2 FQNNGV. The V end lost 3 bases, the J end lost 5 bases, and 11 bases lay between the germline ends. The CDR3, as DNA: TGTGCCAGCAGCTTTTTAGTGTTTAACAATGAGCAGTTCTTC. Amino acid sequence: CASSFLVFNNEQFF.

The V and J genes are TRBV4-2 and TRBJ1-2, with 10 nucleotides matching TRBD1. Germline V lookup: CDR1 LGHNA, CDR2 YNFKEQ. The CDR3 extends over 15 amino acids. With 3 bases clipped from V and 5 bases from J, the junction kept 6 bases outside the gene matches. The CDR3 DNA sequence: TGTGCCAGCAGCCAGTTGGGGACAGGGGAATATGGCTACACCTTC. Its protein is CASSQLGTGEYGYTF.

This chain joins TRBV5-8 and TRBJ1-1; 8 bases agree with TRBD1. There are 16 residues in the CDR3. CDR1 and CDR2 (germline): SGHTS, YDEGEE. J gave up 0 bases and V 5 bases, and 9 bases lay outside the gene matches. The CDR3, as DNA: TGTGCCAGCAGAGGACAGGGAGGACCGATGAACACTGAAGCTTTCTTT. It codes for CASRGQGGPMNTEAFF.

This sequence joins TRBV6-5 and TRBJ2-5, with D possibly matching TRBD2 (6 bases). The CDR3 loop spans 13 amino acids. The germline V gene has CDR1 MNHEY and CDR2 SVGAGI. Trimming removed 7 bases from V and 9 bases from J, with 18 bases in between. The CDR3 protein is CASTPGAQRAQYF. The CDR3 DNA sequence: TGTGCCAGCACCCCGGGAGCCCAAAGGGCCCAGTACTTC.

In its sample, this clone was seen a few times. The V and J genes are TRBV6-5 and TRBJ1-5; no clear D gene. Germline CDR1 MNHEY, CDR2 SVGAGI. Trimming left V 5 bases short and J 0 bases short, with 8 bases between. There are 14 residues in the CDR3. DNA of the CDR3: TGTGCCAGCAGTCCACACTATAGCAATCAGCCCCAGCATTTT. It translates to CASSPHYSNQPQHF.

The count of this clone is one. This rearrangement joins TRBV7-2 to TRBJ2-3, with 10 positions matching TRBD2. V lost 1 base and J lost 6; bases outside the gene matches: 7. Germline loops: CDR1 SGHTA, CDR2 FQGNSA. This CDR3 spans 16 amino acids. In DNA, the CDR3 is TGTGCCAGCAGCTTAGGGCAGCGGGGGGGTCGGGATACGCAGTATTTT. It yields the protein CASSLGQRGGRDTQYF.

This rearrangement joins TRBV7-9 to TRBJ2-5; 9 bases fit TRBD1. Trimming took 8 bases from V and 5 from J; bases not matched to a gene: 9. The CDR3 extends over 14 amino acids. CDR1 and CDR2 from the germline V gene are SEHNR and FQNEAQ (reference sequence). The CDR3 nucleotides are TGTGCCAGCGGGGAAACAGGGGGCTTTGAGACCCAGTACTTC. It translates to CASGETGGFETQYF.

The gene calls are TRBV5-1 and TRBJ2-1; 9 bases fit TRBD2. The CDR3 runs to 18 residues. The junction had 8 bases not matched to a gene; V was cut back by 1 base and J by 0 bases. Germline V lookup: CDR1 SGHRS, CDR2 YFSETQ. CDR3 coding DNA: TGCGCCAGCAGCTTGTATCCCAGCGGGGGGAGCTCCTACAATGAGCAGTTCTTC. Translated: CASSLYPSGGSSYNEQFF.

The V call is TRBV19, the J call TRBJ1-4; no definite D call. Per germline, CDR1 LNHDA and CDR2 SQIVND (reference sequence). V lost 5 bases and J 1 base, leaving 11 bases between the germline ends. This CDR3 comprises 15 residues. DNA of the CDR3: TGTGCCAGTAGTCTCAGGTGGAAAACTAATGAAAAACTGTTTTTT. As protein: CASSLRWKTNEKLFF.

The V gene is TRBV9, the J gene TRBJ2-3; 8 bases are shared with TRBD2. There are 16 residues in the CDR3. Germline CDR1 SGDLS, CDR2 YYNGEE. Trimming at V came to 0 bases and at J to 2 bases, leaving 5 bases not matched to a gene. The CDR3 loop reads CASSVVGSGDTDTQYF. CDR3 DNA: TGTGCCAGCAGCGTAGTAGGTAGCGGGGACACAGATACGCAGTATTTT.

V gene TRBV4-1 combines with J gene TRBJ2-7; D is possibly TRBD2 (6 bases). Germline V gene lookup returns CDR1 MGHRA and CDR2 YSYEKL. V lost 3 bases and J lost 3, with 15 bases in between. The CDR3 is made up of 15 amino acids. The CDR3 nucleotides read TGCGCCAGCAGCCAGCCGACGTCGGGGGACTACGAGCAGTACTTC. Translating it yields CASSQPTSGDYEQYF.

V is TRBV21-1 and J is TRBJ2-5; whether TRBD1, the table's D call, matches the DNA was not checked. TRBV21-1 is tagged as a pseudogene. This CDR3 contains 15 residues. In nucleotides, the CDR3 is TGTGCCAGCAGCGGTGACAGGGGAGGAGAAGAGACCCAGTACTTC. Protein: CASSGDRGGEETQYF.

This CDR3 reads CASLFGNTIYF. The CDR3 coding sequence is TGTGCCAGCCTGTTTGGCAACACCATATATTTT. The chain couples TRBV2 to TRBJ1-3; D is undetermined. CDR3 length equals 11 residues. V was shortened by 8 bases and J by 7 bases, with 9 bases between the two germline ends. Per germline, CDR1 SNHLY and CDR2 FYNNEI.

This chain connects TRBV6-1 to TRBJ2-7; 7 bases fit TRBD1. From germline, CDR1 is MNHNS and CDR2 SASEGT. J gave up 3 bases and V 8 bases, and 4 bases lay outside the gene matches. CDR3 length: 12 residues. The DNA for the CDR3 is TGTGCCAGCCAACGGACAGGCTACGAGCAGTACTTC. It specifies CASQRTGYEQYF.

The chain couples TRBV5-8 to TRBJ1-1; maybe TRBD1 (6 bases). CDR1 and CDR2 from the germline V gene are SGHTS and YDEGEE. The CDR3 sequence is 15 residues long. Trimming took 4 bases from V and 1 from J, leaving 14 bases between them. CDR3 region: CASSGYREGNTEAFF. The CDR3 DNA reads as TGTGCCAGCAGCGGTTACAGGGAGGGGAACACTGAAGCTTTCTTT.

This chain joins TRBV27 and TRBJ1-1; weak D call: TRBD1 (5 bases). CDR3 length: 15 residues. The germline V and J ends were trimmed by 4 bases and 2 bases, with 14 bases remaining between them. Germline V gene sequence: CDR1 MNHEY, CDR2 SMNVEV (reference sequence). The CDR3 here is CASSSGQERNTEAFF. As DNA, the CDR3 is TGTGCCAGCAGTTCAGGACAAGAACGAAACACTGAAGCTTTCTTT.

V usage is TRBV5-1 and J usage is TRBJ1-2, with 9 bases aligning to TRBD1. Germline lookup yields CDR1 SGHRS and CDR2 YFSETQ. The CDR3 totals 15 residues. With V trimmed by 1 base and J by 6 bases, 7 bases remained unmatched. The CDR3 DNA sequence: TGCGCCAGCAGCTTGTCGGGACAGGGAAACCATGGCTACACCTTC. Its protein is CASSLSGQGNHGYTF.

This chain joins TRBV5-4 and TRBJ2-3; TRBD1 agrees at 9 bases. The CDR3 length is 13 residues. Per germline, CDR1 SGHNT and CDR2 YYREEE (reference sequence). The trim removed 8 bases at V and 3 bases at J, leaving 4 bases unmatched. CDR3 sequence (DNA): TGTGCCAGTGGGACAGGGATGACAGATACGCAGTATTTT. Encoded protein: CASGTGMTDTQYF. Full variable domain (rest looked up from reference TRBV5-4 and TRBJ2-3): ETGVTQSPTHLIKTRGQQVTLRCSSQSGHNTVSWYQQALGQGPQFIFQYYREEENGRGNFPPRFSGLQFPNYSSELNVNALELDDSALYLCASGTGMTDTQYFGPGTRLTVL.

The rearrangement uses TRBV5-1 and TRBJ1-3, with 12 bases identical to TRBD1. Losses at the gene ends were 0 bases for V and 1 base for J; bases not matched to a gene: 5. The CDR3 spans 18 residues. Germline loops: CDR1 SGHRS, CDR2 YFSETQ. The CDR3, as DNA: TGCGCCAGCAGCTTGGCCGTGGGACAGGGGGCTTCTGGAAACACCATATATTTT. Translating it yields CASSLAVGQGASGNTIYF.

The CDR3 loop is CASNAGARQPQHF. For the CDR3, the DNA is TGTGCCAGCAACGCGGGGGCCAGGCAGCCCCAGCATTTT. The chain has TRBV2 and TRBJ1-5; D is perhaps TRBD1 (6 bases). The CDR3 runs to 13 residues. Germline V gene lookup returns CDR1 SNHLY and CDR2 FYNNEI. Trimming cost V 7 bases and J 7 bases, with 14 bases left between them.